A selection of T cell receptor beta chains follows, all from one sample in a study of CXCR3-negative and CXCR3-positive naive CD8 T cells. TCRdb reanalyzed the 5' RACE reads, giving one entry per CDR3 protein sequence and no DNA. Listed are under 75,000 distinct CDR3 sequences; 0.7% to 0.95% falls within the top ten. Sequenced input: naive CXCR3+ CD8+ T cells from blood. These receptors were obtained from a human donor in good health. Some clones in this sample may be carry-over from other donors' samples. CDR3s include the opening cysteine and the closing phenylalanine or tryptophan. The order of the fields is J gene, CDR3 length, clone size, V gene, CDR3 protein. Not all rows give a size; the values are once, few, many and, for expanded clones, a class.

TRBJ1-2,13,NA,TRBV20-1,CSARSISNYGYTF
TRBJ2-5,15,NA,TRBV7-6,CASSLGDTLRETQYF
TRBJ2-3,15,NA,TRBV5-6,CASSQDEKVAVTQYF
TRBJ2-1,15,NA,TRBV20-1,CSAGTSLSSYNEQFF
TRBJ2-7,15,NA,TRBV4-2,CASSQDRTTYYEQYF
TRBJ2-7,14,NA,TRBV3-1,CASSQEGLSYEQYF
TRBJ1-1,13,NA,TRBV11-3,CASSLVFGEEAFF
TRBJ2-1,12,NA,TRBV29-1,CSVLRGGNEQFF
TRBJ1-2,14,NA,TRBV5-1,CASSLNGPIYGYTF
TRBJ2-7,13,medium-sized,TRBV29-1,CSVARDSSYEQYF
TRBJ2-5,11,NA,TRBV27,CASSLGETQYF
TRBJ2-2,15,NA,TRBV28,CASSSTGAGTGELFF
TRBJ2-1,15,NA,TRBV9,CASSGRDTFYNEQFF
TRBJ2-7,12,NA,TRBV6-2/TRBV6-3,CASTGLSYEQYF
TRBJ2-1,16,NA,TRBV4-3,CASSPYSIGDYNEQFF
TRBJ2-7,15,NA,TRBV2,CASIPTRDRDYEQYF
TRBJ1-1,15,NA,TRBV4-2,CASSQDTRGGTEAFF
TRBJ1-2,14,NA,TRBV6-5,CASTIGTGVFGYTF